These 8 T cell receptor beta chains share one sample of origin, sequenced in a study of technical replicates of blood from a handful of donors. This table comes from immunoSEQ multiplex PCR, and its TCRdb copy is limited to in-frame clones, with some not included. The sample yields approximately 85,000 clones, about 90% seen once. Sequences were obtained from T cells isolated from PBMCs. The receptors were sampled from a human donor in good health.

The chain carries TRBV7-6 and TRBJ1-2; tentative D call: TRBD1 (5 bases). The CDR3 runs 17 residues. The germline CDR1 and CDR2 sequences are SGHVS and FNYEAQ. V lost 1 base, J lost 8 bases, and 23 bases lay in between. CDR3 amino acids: CASSLEAGPSQEGGYTF. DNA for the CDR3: TGTGCCAGCAGCTTAGAAGCCGGGCCCTCACAGGAGGGAGGCTACACCTTC. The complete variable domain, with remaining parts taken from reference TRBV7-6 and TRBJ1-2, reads GAGVSQSPRYKVTKRGQDVALRCDPISGHVSLYWYRQALGQGPEFLTYFNYEAQQDKSGLPNDRFSAERPEGSISTLTIQRTEQRDSAMYRCASSLEAGPSQEGGYTFGSGTRLTVV.

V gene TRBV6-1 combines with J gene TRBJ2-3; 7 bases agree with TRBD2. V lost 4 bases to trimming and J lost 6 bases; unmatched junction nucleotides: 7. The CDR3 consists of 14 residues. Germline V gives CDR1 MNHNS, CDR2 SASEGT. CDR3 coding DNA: TGTGCCAGCAGTGTGAGCGGGGTATGGGATACGCAGTATTTT. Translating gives CASSVSGVWDTQYF.

The DNA for the CDR3 is TGTGCCAGCAGTTTAGGACCGGGACTAGCGGAAACAGATACGCAGTATTTT. Amino acids: CASSLGPGLAETDTQYF. The chain links TRBV28 to TRBJ2-3; 11 bases are a match to TRBD2. V trimming: 2 bases; J trimming: 3 bases; junction bases outside the gene matches: 7. Germline V gene sequence: CDR1 MDHEN, CDR2 SYDVKM. CDR3 length equals 17 residues.

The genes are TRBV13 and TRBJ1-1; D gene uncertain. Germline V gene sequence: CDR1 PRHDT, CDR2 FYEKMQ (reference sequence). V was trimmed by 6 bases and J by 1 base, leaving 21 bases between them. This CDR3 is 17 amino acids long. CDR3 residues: CASRLRVPLEANTEAFF. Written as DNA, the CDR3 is TGTGCCAGCAGGTTAAGAGTCCCTCTAGAAGCGAACACTGAAGCTTTCTTT. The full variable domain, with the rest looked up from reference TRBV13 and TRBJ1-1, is AAGVIQSPRHLIKEKRETATLKCYPIPRHDTVYWYQQGPGQDPQFLISFYEKMQSDKGSIPDRFSAQQFSDYHSELNMSSLELGDSALYFCASRLRVPLEANTEAFFGQGTRLTVV.

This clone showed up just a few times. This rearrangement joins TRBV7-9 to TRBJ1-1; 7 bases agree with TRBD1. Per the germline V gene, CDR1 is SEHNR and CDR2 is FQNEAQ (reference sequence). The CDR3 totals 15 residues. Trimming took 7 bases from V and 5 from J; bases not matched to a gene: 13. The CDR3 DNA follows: TGTGCCAGCATAGTCGGGACAGTTGATTCTACTGAAGCTTTCTTT. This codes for CASIVGTVDSTEAFF.

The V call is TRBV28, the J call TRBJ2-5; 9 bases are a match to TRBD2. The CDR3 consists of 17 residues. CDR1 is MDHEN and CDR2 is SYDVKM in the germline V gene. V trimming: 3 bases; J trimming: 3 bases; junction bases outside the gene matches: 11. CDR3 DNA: TGTGCCAGCAGTTTGGTTAATAGCGGGAGTTTGGAAGAGACCCAGTACTTC. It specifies CASSLVNSGSLEETQYF.

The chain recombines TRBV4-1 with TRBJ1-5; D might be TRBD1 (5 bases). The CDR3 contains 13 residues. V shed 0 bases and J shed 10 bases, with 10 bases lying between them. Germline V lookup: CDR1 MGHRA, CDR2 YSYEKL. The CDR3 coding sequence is TGCGCCAGCAGCCAAGATGAGCAGGGTCCCCAGCATTTT. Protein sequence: CASSQDEQGPQHF.

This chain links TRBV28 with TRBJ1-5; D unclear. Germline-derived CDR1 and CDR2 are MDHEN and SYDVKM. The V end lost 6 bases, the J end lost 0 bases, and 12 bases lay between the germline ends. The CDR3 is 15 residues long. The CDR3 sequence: CASRTLDYSNQPQHF. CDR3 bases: TGTGCCAGCAGGACGTTAGACTATAGCAATCAGCCCCAGCATTTT.